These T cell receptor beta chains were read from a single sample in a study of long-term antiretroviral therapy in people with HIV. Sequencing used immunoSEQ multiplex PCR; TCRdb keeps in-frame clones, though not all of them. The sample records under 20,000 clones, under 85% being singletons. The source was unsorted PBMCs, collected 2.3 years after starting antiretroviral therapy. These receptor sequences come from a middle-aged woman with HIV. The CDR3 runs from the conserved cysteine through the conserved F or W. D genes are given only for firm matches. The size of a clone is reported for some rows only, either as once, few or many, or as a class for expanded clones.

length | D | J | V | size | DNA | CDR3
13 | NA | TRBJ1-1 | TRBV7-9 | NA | TGTGCCAGCAGTATGACCGGGGACACTGAAGCTTTCTTT | CASSMTGDTEAFF
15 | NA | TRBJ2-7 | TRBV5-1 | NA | TGCGCCAGCCGCCCTAAAGACAGTATCTCCTACGAGCAGTACTTC | CASRPKDSISYEQYF
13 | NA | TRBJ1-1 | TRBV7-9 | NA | TGTGCCAGCAGCCCGAACAGAAACACTGAAGCTTTCTTT | CASSPNRNTEAFF
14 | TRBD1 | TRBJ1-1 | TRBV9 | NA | TGTGCCAGCAGCGTCCAGGGGGCGAACACTGAAGCTTTCTTT | CASSVQGANTEAFF
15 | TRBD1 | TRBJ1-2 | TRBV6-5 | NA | TGTGCCAGCAGTTACTTGTGGACAGGGAACTATGGCTACACCTTC | CASSYLWTGNYGYTF
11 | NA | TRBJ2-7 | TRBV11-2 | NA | TGTGCCAGCAGCCGCTCCTACGAGCAGTACTTC | CASSRSYEQYF
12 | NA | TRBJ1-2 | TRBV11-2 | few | TGTGCCAGCAGCCACGGGGCAAATGGCTACACCTTC | CASSHGANGYTF
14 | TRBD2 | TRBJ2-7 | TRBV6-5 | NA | TGTGCCAGCAGTAGTAGCGGGGCCTATTACGAGCAGTACTTC | CASSSSGAYYEQYF
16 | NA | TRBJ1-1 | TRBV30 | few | TGTGCCTGGAGTGGTGTGGCCGCGTCCCTGAACACTGAAGCTTTCTTT | CAWSGVAASLNTEAFF
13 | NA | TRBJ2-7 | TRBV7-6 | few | TGTGCCAGCAGCTTAGGTACCCGCGGGGAGCAGTACTTC | CASSLGTRGEQYF
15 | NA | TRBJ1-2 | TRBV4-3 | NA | TGCGCCAGCAGCCAAGATACTCAGGCCAACTATGGCTACACCTTC | CASSQDTQANYGYTF